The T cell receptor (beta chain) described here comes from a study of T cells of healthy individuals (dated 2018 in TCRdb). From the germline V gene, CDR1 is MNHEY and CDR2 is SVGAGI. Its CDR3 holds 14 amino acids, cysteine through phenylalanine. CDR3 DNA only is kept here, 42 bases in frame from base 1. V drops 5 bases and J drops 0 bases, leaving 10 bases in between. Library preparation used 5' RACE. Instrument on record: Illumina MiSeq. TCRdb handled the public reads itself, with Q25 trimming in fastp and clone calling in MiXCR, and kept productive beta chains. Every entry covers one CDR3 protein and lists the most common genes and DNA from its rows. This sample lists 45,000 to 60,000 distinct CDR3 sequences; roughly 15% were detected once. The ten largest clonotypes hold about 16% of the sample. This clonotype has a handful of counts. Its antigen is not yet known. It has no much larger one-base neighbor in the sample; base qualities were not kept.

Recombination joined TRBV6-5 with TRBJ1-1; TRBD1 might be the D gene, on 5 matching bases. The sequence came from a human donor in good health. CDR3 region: CASSRDRLNTEAFF. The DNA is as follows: TGTGCCAGCAGTCGGGACCGTCTGAACACTGAAGCTTTCTTT.